The 16 T cell receptor beta chains given below trace back to one sample, sequenced in a study of cytomegalovirus exposure and HLA in healthy donors. Using immunoSEQ multiplex PCR, the repertoire was profiled, and TCRdb retains in-frame clones only, with some absent. The table includes around 250,000 clones, 85% to 90% detected once. Sequenced material: PBMCs. The receptor source for this set is a woman under 30 in good health and CMV-seronegative.

The rearrangement joins TRBV12-2 to TRBJ1-1; the table's TRBD1 call for D was not verified on the DNA. TRBV12-2 is termed a pseudogene. This CDR3 contains 14 residues. CDR3 sequence reads: CASRRTGVSTEAFF. The CDR3 coding sequence is TGTGCAAGTCGCAGGACAGGGGTGAGCACTGAAGCTTTCTTT.

The rearrangement links TRBV19 to TRBJ1-1, with D unclear. The V end was cut by 1 base, the J end by 2 bases, with 8 bases between. Germline values: CDR1 LNHDA, CDR2 SQIVND (reference sequence). This CDR3 has 14 amino acids. The CDR3 nucleotides read TGTGCCAGTAGTATAGGCAGTATAAACACTGAAGCTTTCTTT. Its translation: CASSIGSINTEAFF. Supplemented by reference TRBV19 and TRBJ1-1, the full variable domain reads DGGITQSPKYLFRKEGQNVTLSCEQNLNHDAMYWYRQDPGQGLRLIYYSQIVNDFQKGDIAEGYSVSREKKESFPLTVTSAQKNPTAFYLCASSIGSINTEAFFGQGTRLTVV.

V is TRBV28 and J is TRBJ1-1; 8 bases align to TRBD1. Germline V gene sequence: CDR1 MDHEN, CDR2 SYDVKM. This CDR3 is built from 12 residues. V shed 5 bases and J 11 bases; nucleotides not matched to a gene: 7. CDR3 coding DNA: TGTGCCAGCAGTCATGGGACAGGAGACGCTTTCTTT. Encoded protein: CASSHGTGDAFF.

The chain combines TRBV4-1 with TRBJ1-2, with D tentatively TRBD1 (5 bases). V gave up 1 base and J gave up 2 bases, with 8 bases separating them. Germline lookup yields CDR1 MGHRA and CDR2 YSYEKL. The CDR3 has 14 amino acids. The CDR3 DNA reads as TGCGCCAGCAGCCAAGGGTCAGGGAACTATGGCTACACCTTC. Translation: CASSQGSGNYGYTF.

The genes are TRBV6-1 and TRBJ2-5, with 11 nucleotides matching TRBD2. Per germline, CDR1 MNHNS and CDR2 SASEGT. With V trimmed by 1 base and J by 0 bases, 4 bases remained unmatched. CDR3 length: 17 residues. The CDR3 region is CASSEELAGGYQETQYF. The CDR3 DNA follows: TGTGCCAGCAGTGAAGAGCTAGCGGGGGGCTACCAAGAGACCCAGTACTTC.

The chain links TRBV19 to TRBJ2-1; D perhaps matches TRBD2 (6 bases). Germline V CDR1 and CDR2: LNHDA, SQIVND (reference sequence). Between the trimmed V and J ends, which lost 7 bases and 0 bases, there was a span of 13 bases. The CDR3 loop spans 15 amino acids. The DNA of the CDR3 is TGTGCCAGTACCAGGGCGGGGAGCTCCTACAATGAGCAGTTCTTC. Protein: CASTRAGSSYNEQFF. The whole variable domain, filled in from reference TRBV19 and TRBJ2-1, reads DGGITQSPKYLFRKEGQNVTLSCEQNLNHDAMYWYRQDPGQGLRLIYYSQIVNDFQKGDIAEGYSVSREKKESFPLTVTSAQKNPTAFYLCASTRAGSSYNEQFFGPGTRLTVL.

J is TRBJ1-2 and V is TRBV10-3, with 12 bases fitting TRBD1. V was clipped by 6 bases and J by 4 bases; unmatched bases: 3. The germline V gene has CDR1 ENHRY and CDR2 SYGVKD. The CDR3 totals 14 residues. CDR3 coding DNA: TGTGCCATCAGACCGGGACAGGGGGCCTATGGCTACACCTTC. This codes for CAIRPGQGAYGYTF.

The chain carries TRBV28 and TRBJ1-4, with D unclear. Germline lookup yields CDR1 MDHEN and CDR2 SYDVKM. CDR3 length: 13 residues. Trimming shortened V by 4 bases and J by 0 bases, and 3 bases separated the two germline ends. CDR3 protein: CASSSATNEKLFF. CDR3 nucleotides: TGTGCCAGCAGTTCAGCAACTAATGAAAAACTGTTTTTT.

The CDR3 nucleotides read TGTGCCAGCAGTTTAGCCTCAGCGGGGGGATACGAGCAGTACTTC. As protein: CASSLASAGGYEQYF. This rearrangement joins TRBV27 to TRBJ2-7; TRBD2 agrees at 9 bases. The V gene end was trimmed by 2 bases and the J gene end by 4 bases; junction bases not matched to a gene: 6. The CDR3 covers 15 residues. Germline CDR1 is MNHEY and CDR2 is SMNVEV (reference sequence).

The chain joins TRBV6-5 to TRBJ2-1; perhaps TRBD1 as D (5 bases). V shed 0 bases and J shed 8 bases, with 14 bases lying between them. CDR3 size: 15 residues. Germline V gene data show CDR1 as MNHEY and CDR2 as SVGAGI. The CDR3 bases are TGTGCCAGCAGTTACTCGAGAGGTATGGGGCATGAGCAGTTCTTC. Translation gives CASSYSRGMGHEQFF.

The chain employs TRBV4-3 and TRBJ1-1; TRBD1 agrees at 11 bases. The germline V gene encodes CDR1 LGHNA and CDR2 YSLEER. CDR3 length: 15 amino acids. V shed 1 base and J 4 bases; nucleotides not matched to a gene: 2. CDR3 coding DNA: TGCGCCAGCAGCCAAGGGACAGGGGGCTTCACTGAAGCTTTCTTT. Translation: CASSQGTGGFTEAFF.

The rearrangement uses TRBV27 and TRBJ2-1, with 12 bases lining up with TRBD2. CDR1 is MNHEY and CDR2 is SMNVEV in the germline V gene (reference sequence). CDR3 length: 15 residues. Germline trimming cut 5 bases from V and 4 bases from J; bases unmatched to any gene: 3. CDR3 residues: CASSNLAGGYNEQFF. CDR3 in DNA: TGTGCCAGCAGTAACCTAGCGGGGGGGTACAATGAGCAGTTCTTC.

The genes are TRBV2 and TRBJ2-5; 10 nucleotides line up with TRBD2. Trimming removed 5 bases from V and 4 bases from J; junction bases left unmatched: 7. CDR3 length equals 15 residues. Looked up from germline, CDR1 is SNHLY and CDR2 is FYNNEI. CDR3 loop: CASSLSGGAVETQYF. CDR3 DNA sequence: TGTGCCAGCAGTCTCAGCGGGGGGGCCGTAGAGACCCAGTACTTC.

The chain is built from TRBV4-1 and TRBJ2-1, with TRBD1 as a possible D gene (5 bases). CDR3 length: 17 amino acids. Germline-derived CDR1 and CDR2 are MGHRA and YSYEKL. The germline V and J ends were trimmed by 4 bases and 3 bases, with 19 bases remaining between them. CDR3 loop: CASSLELNRFYYNEQFF. In nucleotides, the CDR3 is TGCGCCAGCAGCCTAGAGTTAAACAGGTTCTACTACAATGAGCAGTTCTTC.

The J gene is TRBJ2-5, the V gene TRBV5-4, with 7 positions matching TRBD2. The CDR3 spans 15 residues. Per the germline V gene, CDR1 is SGHNT and CDR2 is YYREEE (reference sequence). The V and J ends lost 0 bases and 5 bases, in that order; junction bases with no gene match: 7. For the CDR3, the DNA is TGTGCCAGCAGCTTGGGGCTAGCCGGGAGGGAGACCCAGTACTTC. Protein product: CASSLGLAGRETQYF.

Here the CDR3 DNA reads TGTGCCAGCAGCGGGGACAGTTCCTACGAGCAGTACTTC. It yields the protein CASSGDSSYEQYF. The chain employs TRBV7-9 and TRBJ2-7, with 7 bases that match TRBD1. The CDR3 length is 13 residues. V was pared by 5 bases and J by 1 base, with 2 bases of the junction left unmatched. Germline values: CDR1 SEHNR, CDR2 FQNEAQ (reference sequence).